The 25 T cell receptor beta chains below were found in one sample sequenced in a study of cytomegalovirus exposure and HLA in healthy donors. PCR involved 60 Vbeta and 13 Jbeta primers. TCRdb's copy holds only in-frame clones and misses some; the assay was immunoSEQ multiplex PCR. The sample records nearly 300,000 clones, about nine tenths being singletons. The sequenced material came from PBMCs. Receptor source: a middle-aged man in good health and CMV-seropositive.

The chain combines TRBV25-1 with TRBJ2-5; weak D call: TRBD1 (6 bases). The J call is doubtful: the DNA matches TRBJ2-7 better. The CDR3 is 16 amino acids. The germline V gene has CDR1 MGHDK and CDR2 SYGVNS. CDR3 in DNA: TGTGCCAGCAGTGAGGTTCTATCGGACAGCTCCTACGAGCAGTACTTC. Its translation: CASSEVLSDSSYEQYF.

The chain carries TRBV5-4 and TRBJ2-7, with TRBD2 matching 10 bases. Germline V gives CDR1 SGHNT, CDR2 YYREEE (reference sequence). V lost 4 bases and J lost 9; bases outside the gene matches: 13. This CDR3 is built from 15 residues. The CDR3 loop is CASSGGGTSAVVQYF. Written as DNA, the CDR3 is TGTGCCAGCAGCGGGGGGGGGACTAGCGCCGTTGTGCAGTACTTC.

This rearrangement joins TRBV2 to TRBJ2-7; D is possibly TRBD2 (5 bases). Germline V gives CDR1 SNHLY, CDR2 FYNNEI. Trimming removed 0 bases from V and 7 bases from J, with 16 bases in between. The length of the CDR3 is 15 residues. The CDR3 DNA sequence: TGTGCCAGCAGTGAAGCTTACGGCGGGCCTACGGAGCAGTACTTC. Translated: CASSEAYGGPTEQYF.

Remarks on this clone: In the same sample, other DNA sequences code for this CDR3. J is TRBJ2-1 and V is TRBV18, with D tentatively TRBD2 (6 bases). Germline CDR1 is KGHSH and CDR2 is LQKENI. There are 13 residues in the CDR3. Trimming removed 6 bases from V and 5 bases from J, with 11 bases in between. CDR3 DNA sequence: TGTGCCAGCTCCCCTTCGGGGGACAATGAGCAGTTCTTC. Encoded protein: CASSPSGDNEQFF.

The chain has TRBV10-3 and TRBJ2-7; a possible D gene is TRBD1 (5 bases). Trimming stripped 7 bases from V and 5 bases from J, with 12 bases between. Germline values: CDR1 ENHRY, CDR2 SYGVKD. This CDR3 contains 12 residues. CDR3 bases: TGTGCCATCACAAATACAGGCGACGAGCAGTACTTC. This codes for CAITNTGDEQYF.

DNA for the CDR3: TGTGCCAGCAGTTTCGAGGGGGAGACCTCCTACGAGCAGTACTTC. Encoded protein: CASSFEGETSYEQYF. The chain links TRBV28 to TRBJ2-7; D may be TRBD1 (6 bases). The length of the CDR3 is 15 residues. Germline-derived CDR1 and CDR2 are MDHEN and SYDVKM. V dropped 3 bases and J dropped 0 bases, with 12 bases sitting between them.

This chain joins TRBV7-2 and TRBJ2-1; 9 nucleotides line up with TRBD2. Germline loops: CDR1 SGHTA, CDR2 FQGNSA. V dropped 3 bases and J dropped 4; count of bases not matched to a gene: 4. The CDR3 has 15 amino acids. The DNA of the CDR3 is TGTGCCAGCAGCTTTAGCGGGAGTCGGTACAATGAGCAGTTCTTC. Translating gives CASSFSGSRYNEQFF. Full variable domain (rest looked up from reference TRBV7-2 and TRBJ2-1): GAGVSQSPSNKVTEKGKDVELRCDPISGHTALYWYRQSLGQGLEFLIYFQGNSAPDKSGLPSDRFSAERTGGSVSTLTIQRTQQEDSAVYLCASSFSGSRYNEQFFGPGTRLTVL.

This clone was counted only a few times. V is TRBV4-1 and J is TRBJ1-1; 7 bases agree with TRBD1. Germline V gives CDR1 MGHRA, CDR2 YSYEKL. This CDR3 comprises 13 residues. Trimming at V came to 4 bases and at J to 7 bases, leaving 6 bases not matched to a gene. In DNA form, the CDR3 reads TGCGCCAGCAGCCCTACCCGGACAGGTGAAGCTTTCTTT. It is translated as CASSPTRTGEAFF.

The CDR3 region has the DNA TGTGCCTCCGGTATCGGGTACTCCTACGAGCAGTACTTC. It encodes CASGIGYSYEQYF. V usage is TRBV11-2 and J usage is TRBJ2-7, with D uncertain. The CDR3 sequence is 13 residues long. CDR1 is SGHAT, CDR2 FQNNGV, per germline. Between the trimmed V and J ends, which lost 11 bases and 0 bases, there was a span of 14 bases.

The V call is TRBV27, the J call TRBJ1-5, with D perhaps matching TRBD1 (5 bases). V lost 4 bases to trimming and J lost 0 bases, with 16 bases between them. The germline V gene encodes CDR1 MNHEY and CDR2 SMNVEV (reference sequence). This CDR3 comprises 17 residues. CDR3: CASSSGGWGYSNQPQHF. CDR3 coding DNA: TGTGCCAGCAGTTCCGGGGGATGGGGTTATAGCAATCAGCCCCAGCATTTT.

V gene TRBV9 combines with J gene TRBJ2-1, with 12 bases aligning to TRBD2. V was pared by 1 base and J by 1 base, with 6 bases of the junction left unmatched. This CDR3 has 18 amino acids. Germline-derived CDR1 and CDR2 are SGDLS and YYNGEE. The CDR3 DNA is TGTGCCAGCAGCGTATCTCCTAGCGGGAGGGTATCCTACAATGAGCAGTTCTTC. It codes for CASSVSPSGRVSYNEQFF. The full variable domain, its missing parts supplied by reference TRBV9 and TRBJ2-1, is DSGVTQTPKHLITATGQRVTLRCSPRSGDLSVYWYQQSLDQGLQFLIQYYNGEERAKGNILERFSAQQFPDLHSELNLSSLELGDSALYFCASSVSPSGRVSYNEQFFGPGTRLTVL.

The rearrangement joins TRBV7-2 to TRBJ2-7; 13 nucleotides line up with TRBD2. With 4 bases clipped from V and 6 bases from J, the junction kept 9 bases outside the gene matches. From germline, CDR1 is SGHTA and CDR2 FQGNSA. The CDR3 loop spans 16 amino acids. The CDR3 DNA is TGTGCCAGCAGCTCACTAGCGGGAGGGCCAAAGCTCGAGCAGTACTTC. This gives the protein CASSSLAGGPKLEQYF.

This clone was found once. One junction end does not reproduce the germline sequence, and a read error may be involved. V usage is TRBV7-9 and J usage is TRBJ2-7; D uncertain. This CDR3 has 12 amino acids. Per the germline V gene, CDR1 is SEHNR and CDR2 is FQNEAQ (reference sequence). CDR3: CSSSSYSYEQYF. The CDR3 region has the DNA TGTTCCAGCAGCTCGTATTCCTACGAGCAGTACTTC.

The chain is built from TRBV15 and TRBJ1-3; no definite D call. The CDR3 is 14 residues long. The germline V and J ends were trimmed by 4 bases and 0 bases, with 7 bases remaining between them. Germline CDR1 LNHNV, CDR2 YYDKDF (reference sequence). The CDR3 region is CATSTSGSGNTIYF. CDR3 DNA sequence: TGTGCCACCAGCACGTCGGGCTCTGGAAACACCATATATTTT.

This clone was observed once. CDR3 amino acids: CASSLSSGGSYEQYF. The CDR3 nucleotides are TGTGCCAGCAGTTTATCTAGCGGAGGCTCCTACGAGCAGTACTTC. The rearrangement joins TRBV27 to TRBJ2-7, with D perhaps matching TRBD2 (6 bases). CDR1 is MNHEY, CDR2 SMNVEV, per germline (reference sequence). Trimming took off 0 bases at V and 0 bases at J, with 9 bases between the two ends. This CDR3 contains 15 residues.

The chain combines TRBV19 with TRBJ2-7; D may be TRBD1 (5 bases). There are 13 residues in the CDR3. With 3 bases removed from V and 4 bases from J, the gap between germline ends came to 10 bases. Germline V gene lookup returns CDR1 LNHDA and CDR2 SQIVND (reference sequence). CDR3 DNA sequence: TGTGCCAGTAGTATTGCAGGGAAGTACGAGCAGTACTTC. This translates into CASSIAGKYEQYF.

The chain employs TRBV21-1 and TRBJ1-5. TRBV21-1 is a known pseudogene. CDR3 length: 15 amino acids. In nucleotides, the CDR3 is TGTGCCAGCAGCATGGGGGGGGGCGGCAATCAGCCCCAGCATTTT. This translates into CASSMGGGGNQPQHF.

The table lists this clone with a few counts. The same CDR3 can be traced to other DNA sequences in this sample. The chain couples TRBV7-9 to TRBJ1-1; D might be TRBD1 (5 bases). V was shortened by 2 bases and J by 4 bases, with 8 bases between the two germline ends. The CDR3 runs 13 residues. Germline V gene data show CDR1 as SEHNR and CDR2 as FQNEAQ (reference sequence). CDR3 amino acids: CASSLQGGTEAFF. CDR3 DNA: TGTGCCAGCAGCTTACAGGGTGGCACTGAAGCTTTCTTT.

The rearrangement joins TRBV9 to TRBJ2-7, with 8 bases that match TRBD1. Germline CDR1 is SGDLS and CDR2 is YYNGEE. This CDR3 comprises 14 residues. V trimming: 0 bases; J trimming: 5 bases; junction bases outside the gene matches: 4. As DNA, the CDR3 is TGTGCCAGCAGCGTAGCGCCAGGGGGCCACGAGCAGTACTTC. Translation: CASSVAPGGHEQYF.

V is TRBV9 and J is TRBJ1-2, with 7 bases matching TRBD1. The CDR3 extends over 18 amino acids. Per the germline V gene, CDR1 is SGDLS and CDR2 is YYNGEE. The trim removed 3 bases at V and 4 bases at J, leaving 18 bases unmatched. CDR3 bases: TGTGCCAGCAGCGCCTCTGGACAGGATCTCTTCTATTTCTATGGCTACACCTTC. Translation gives CASSASGQDLFYFYGYTF.

CDR3 amino acids: CASSWGQVNYGYTF. CDR3 sequence (DNA): TGTGCCAGCAGCTGGGGACAGGTAAACTATGGCTACACCTTC. The rearrangement joins TRBV5-6 to TRBJ1-2; 8 bases agree with TRBD1. CDR1 is SGHDT and CDR2 is YYEEEE in the germline V gene. CDR3 size: 14 residues. V gave up 3 bases and J gave up 2 bases; unmatched junction bases: 3.

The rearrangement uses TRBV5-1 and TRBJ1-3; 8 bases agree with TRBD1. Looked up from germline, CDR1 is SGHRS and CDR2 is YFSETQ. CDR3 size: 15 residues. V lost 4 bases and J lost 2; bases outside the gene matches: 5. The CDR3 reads CASSDGTGAGNTIYF. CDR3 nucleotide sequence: TGCGCCAGCAGCGACGGGACAGGCGCTGGAAACACCATATATTTT.

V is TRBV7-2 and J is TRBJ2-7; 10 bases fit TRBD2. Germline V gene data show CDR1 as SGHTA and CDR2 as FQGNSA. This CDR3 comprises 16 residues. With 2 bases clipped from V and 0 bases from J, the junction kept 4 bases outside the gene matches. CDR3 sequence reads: CASSLTLAGSSYEQYF. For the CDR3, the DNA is TGTGCCAGCAGCTTAACACTAGCGGGGAGCTCCTACGAGCAGTACTTC.

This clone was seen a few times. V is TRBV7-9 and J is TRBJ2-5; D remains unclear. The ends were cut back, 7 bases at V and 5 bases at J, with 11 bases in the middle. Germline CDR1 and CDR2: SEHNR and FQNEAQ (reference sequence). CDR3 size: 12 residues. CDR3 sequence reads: CASNPGGETQYF. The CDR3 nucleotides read TGTGCCAGCAACCCGGGTGGGGAGACCCAGTACTTC.

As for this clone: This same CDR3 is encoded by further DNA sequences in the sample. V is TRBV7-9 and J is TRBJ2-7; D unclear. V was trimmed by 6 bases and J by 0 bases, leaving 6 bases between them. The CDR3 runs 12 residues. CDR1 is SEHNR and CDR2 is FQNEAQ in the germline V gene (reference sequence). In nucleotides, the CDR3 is TGTGCCAGCAGTTCGAGCTCCTACGAGCAGTACTTC. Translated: CASSSSSYEQYF. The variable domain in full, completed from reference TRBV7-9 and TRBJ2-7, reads DTGVSQNPRHKITKRGQNVTFRCDPISEHNRLYWYRQTLGQGPEFLTYFQNEAQLEKSRLLSDRFSAERPKGSFSTLEIQRTEQGDSAMYLCASSSSSYEQYFGPGTRLTVT.